Sequencing of this TCR beta chain was carried out in a study of post-analysis software for immune sequencing data. Overall study context: Patients with relapsing-remitting, secondary progressive and progressive-relapsing multiple sclerosis courses were all represented.

This clonotype was detected a few times. As yet, its antigen is unknown. The germline V and J ends were trimmed by 1 base and 8 bases, with 14 bases remaining between them. This CDR3 spans 14 amino acids. Study results and caveats: Multiple sclerosis patients had significantly lower normalized Chao1 diversity than controls. Patients had higher frequencies than controls of roughly five TRBV segments, including TRBV5-6, TRBV5-1 and TRBV20-1.

Presence of unique molecular identifiers characterized the TCR beta cDNA libraries. TCRdb passed the PCR reads through MiXCR, listing each CDR3 protein once. The sample includes hundreds of thousands of distinct CDR3 sequences, around 50% of them seen just once. Sequencing was performed on blood. The chain couples TRBV12-3 or TRBV12-4 to TRBJ1-2, with a weak D call TRBD1 (6 bases). The TCR was taken from a girl aged 5 to 17 with multiple sclerosis. The CDR3 nucleotides read TGTGCCAGCAGTTTAGTGGTAACAGGGAGCGGCTACACCTTC. Amino acid sequence: CASSLVVTGSGYTF.